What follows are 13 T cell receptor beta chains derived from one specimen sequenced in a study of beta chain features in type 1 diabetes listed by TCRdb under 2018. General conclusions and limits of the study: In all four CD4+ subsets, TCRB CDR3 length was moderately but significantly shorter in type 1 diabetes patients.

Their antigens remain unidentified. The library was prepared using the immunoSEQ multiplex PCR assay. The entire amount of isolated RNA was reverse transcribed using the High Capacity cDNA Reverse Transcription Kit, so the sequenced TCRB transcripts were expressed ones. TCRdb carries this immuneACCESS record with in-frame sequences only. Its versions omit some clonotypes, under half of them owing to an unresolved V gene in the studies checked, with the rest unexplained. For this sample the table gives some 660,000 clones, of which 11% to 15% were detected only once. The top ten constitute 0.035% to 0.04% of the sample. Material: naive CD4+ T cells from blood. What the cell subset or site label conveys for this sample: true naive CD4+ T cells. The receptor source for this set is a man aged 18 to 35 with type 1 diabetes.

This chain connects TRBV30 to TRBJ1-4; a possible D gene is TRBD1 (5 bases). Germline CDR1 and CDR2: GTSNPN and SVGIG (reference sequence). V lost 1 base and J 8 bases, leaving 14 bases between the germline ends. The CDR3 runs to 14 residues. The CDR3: CAWSGETVNEKLFF. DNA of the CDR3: TGTGCCTGGAGTGGGGAGACAGTTAACGAAAAACTGTTTTTT.

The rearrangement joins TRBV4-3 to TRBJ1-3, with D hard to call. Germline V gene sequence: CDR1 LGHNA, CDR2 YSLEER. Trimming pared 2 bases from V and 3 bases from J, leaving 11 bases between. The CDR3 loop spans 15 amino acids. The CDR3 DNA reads TGCGCCAGCAGCCAACCGCGGACCGGTGGAAACACCATATATTTT. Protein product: CASSQPRTGGNTIYF.

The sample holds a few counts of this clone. The CDR3: CSARDQKQFF. The CDR3 DNA reads TGCAGTGCTAGAGATCAGAAGCAGTTCTTC. The V call is TRBV20-1, the J call TRBJ2-1, with D unresolved. V was pared by 0 bases and J by 11 bases, with 5 bases between. The germline V gene has CDR1 DFQATT and CDR2 SNEGSKA (reference sequence). The CDR3 runs 10 residues.

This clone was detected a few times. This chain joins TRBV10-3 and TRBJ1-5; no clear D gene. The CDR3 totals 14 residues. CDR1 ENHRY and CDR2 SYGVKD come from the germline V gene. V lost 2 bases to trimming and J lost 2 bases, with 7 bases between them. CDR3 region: CAISEREGNQPQHF. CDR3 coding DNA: TGTGCCATCAGTGAGAGGGAGGGCAATCAGCCCCAGCATTTT.

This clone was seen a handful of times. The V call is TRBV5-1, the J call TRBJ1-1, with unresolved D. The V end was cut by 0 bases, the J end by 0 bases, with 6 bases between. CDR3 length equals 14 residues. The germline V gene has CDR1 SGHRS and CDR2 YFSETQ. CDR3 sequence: CASSLGAVNTEAFF. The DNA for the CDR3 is TGCGCCAGCAGCTTGGGGGCAGTGAACACTGAAGCTTTCTTT.

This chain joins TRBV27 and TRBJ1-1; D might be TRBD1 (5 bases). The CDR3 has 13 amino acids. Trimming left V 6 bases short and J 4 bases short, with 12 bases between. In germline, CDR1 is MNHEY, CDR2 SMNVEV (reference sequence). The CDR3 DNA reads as TGTGCCAGCAGGGCCCACACAGGCACTGAAGCTTTCTTT. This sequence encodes CASRAHTGTEAFF.

DNA for the CDR3: TGTGCCAGCAGCTCCCTAGAGCGGGCGGGACAGAACACCGGGGAGCTGTTTTTT. It translates to CASSSLERAGQNTGELFF. This chain joins TRBV7-2 and TRBJ2-2, with D perhaps assigned TRBD1 or TRBD2 (6 bases each). With 4 bases removed from V and 1 base from J, the gap between germline ends came to 19 bases. The CDR3 consists of 18 residues. Germline V gene data show CDR1 as SGHTA and CDR2 as FQGNSA.

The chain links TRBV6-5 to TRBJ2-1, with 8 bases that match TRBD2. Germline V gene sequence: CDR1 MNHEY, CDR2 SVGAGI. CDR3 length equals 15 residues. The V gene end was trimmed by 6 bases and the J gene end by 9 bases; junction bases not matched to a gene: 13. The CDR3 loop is CASRTPGLDQGEQFF. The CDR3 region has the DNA TGTGCCAGCAGGACTCCGGGACTAGATCAGGGTGAGCAGTTCTTC.

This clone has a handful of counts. CDR3 coding DNA: TGTGCCACCAGCCGAGGTGAGGCGGGAGCCAATGAGCAGTTCTTC. This encodes CATSRGEAGANEQFF. The chain links TRBV15 to TRBJ2-1; TRBD2 agrees at 7 bases. The germline CDR1 and CDR2 sequences are LNHNV and YYDKDF (reference sequence). The CDR3 runs 15 residues. The V gene end was trimmed by 5 bases and the J gene end by 6 bases; junction bases not matched to a gene: 10.

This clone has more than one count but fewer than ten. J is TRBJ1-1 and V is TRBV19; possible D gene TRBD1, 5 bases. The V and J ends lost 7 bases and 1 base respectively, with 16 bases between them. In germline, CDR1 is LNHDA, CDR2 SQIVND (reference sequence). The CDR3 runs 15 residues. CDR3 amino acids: CASTHRGVGNTEAFF. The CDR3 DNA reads TGTGCCAGTACTCATAGGGGAGTAGGGAACACTGAAGCTTTCTTT.

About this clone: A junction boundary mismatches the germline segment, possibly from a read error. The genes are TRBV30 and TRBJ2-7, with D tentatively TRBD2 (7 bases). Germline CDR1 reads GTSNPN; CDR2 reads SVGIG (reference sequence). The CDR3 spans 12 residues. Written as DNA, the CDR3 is TGTGCCTGGAGTATCCCTGGGGGGGCCCCGACATTC. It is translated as CAWSIPGGAPTF.

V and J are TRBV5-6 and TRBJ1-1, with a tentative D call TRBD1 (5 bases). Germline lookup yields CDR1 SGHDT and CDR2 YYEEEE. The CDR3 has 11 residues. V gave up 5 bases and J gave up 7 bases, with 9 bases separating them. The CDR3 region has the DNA TGTGCCAGCAGTTTTGACAGTGAAGCTTTCTTT. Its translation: CASSFDSEAFF.

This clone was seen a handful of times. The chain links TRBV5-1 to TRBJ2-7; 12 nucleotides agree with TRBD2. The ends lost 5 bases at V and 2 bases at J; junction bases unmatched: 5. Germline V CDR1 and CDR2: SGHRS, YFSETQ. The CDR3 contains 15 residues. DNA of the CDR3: TGCGCCAGCAGGAGTCTAGCGGGAGGGCCCTACGAGCAGTACTTC. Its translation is CASRSLAGGPYEQYF.